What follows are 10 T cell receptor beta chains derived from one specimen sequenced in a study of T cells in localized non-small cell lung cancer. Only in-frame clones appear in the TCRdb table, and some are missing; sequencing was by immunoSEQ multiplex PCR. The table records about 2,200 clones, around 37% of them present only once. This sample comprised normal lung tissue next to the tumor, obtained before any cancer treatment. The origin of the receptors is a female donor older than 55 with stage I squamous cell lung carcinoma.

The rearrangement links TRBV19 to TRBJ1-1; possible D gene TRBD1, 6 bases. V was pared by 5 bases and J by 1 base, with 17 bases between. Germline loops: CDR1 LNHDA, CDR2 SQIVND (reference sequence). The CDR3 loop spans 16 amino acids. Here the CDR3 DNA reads TGTGCCAGTAGTGTAATAACCAGGGGTTCGAACACTGAAGCTTTCTTT. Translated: CASSVITRGSNTEAFF.

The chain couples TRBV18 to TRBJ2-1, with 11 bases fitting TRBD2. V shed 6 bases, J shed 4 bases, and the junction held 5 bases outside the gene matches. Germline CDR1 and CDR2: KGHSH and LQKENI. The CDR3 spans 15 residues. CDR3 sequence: CASSLLAGEYNEQFF. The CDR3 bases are TGTGCCAGCTCCTTACTAGCGGGGGAATACAATGAGCAGTTCTTC.

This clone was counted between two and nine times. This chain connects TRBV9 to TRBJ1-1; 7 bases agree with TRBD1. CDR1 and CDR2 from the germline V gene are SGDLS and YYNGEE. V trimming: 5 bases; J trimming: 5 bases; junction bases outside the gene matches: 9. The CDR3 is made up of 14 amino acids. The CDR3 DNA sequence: TGTGCCAGCAGATATCAGGGGGGAGTAACTGAAGCTTTCTTT. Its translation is CASRYQGGVTEAFF. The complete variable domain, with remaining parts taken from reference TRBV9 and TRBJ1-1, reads DSGVTQTPKHLITATGQRVTLRCSPRSGDLSVYWYQQSLDQGLQFLIQYYNGEERAKGNILERFSAQQFPDLHSELNLSSLELGDSALYFCASRYQGGVTEAFFGQGTRLTVV.

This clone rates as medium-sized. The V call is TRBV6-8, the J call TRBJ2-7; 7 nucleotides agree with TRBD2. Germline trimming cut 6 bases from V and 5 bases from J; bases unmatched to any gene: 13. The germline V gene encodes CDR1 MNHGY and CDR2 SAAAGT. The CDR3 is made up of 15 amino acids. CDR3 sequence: CASRRSFWRENEQYF. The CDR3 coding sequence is TGTGCCAGCAGGAGAAGTTTTTGGCGGGAGAACGAGCAGTACTTC.

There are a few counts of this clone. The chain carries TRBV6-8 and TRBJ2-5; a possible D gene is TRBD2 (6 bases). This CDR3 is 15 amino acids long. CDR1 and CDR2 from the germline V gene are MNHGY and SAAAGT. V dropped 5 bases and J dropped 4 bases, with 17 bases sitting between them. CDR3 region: CASSPLGGLRETQYF. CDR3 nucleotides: TGTGCCAGCAGTCCCCTCGGAGGGTTGCGAGAGACCCAGTACTTC.

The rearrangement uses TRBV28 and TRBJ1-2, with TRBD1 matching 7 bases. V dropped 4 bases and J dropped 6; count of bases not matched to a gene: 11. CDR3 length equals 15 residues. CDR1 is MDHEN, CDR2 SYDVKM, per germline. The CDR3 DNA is TGTGCCAGCAGTTGGCCTGGGAGGGGGCCCGATGGCTACACCTTC. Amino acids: CASSWPGRGPDGYTF.

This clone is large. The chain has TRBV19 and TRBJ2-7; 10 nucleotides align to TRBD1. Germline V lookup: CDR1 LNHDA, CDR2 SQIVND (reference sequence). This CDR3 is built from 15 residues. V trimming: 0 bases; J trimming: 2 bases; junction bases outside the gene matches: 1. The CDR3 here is CASSIEDRGTYEQYF. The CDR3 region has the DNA TGTGCCAGTAGTATAGAGGACAGGGGGACCTACGAGCAGTACTTC.

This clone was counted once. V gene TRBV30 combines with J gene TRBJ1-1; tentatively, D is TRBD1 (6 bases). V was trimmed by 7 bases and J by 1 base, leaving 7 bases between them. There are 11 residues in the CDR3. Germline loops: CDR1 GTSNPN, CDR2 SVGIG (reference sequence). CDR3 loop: CASQGNTEAFF. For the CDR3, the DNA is TGTGCCTCACAGGGGAACACTGAAGCTTTCTTT.

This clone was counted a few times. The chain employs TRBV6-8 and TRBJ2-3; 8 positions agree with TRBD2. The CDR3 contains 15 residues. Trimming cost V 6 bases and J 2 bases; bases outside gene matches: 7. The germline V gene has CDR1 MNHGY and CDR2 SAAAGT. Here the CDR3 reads CASSQTSANTDTQYF. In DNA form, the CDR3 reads TGTGCCAGCAGCCAGACTAGCGCTAACACAGATACGCAGTATTTT.

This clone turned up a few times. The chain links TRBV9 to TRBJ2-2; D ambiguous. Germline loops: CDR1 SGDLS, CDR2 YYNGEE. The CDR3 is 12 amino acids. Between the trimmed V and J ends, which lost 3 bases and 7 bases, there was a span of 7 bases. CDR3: CASSDLSGELFF. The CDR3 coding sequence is TGTGCCAGCAGCGACCTTAGCGGGGAGCTGTTTTTT. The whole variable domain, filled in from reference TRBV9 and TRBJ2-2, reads DSGVTQTPKHLITATGQRVTLRCSPRSGDLSVYWYQQSLDQGLQFLIQYYNGEERAKGNILERFSAQQFPDLHSELNLSSLELGDSALYFCASSDLSGELFFGEGSRLTVL.